The clone carrying this T cell receptor beta chain has only one observation. Its cognate antigen is unknown. Trimming left V 0 bases short and J 4 bases short, with 6 bases between. Germline V lookup: CDR1 MNHNY, CDR2 SVGAGI (reference sequence). The CDR3 consists of 13 residues. The data derive from a study of OX40 agonist ivuxolimab in advanced cancers. Turning to the study itself: Cancers in dose escalation were hepatocellular, melanoma, renal cell and head and neck. Study-wide findings and caveats: Averaged across samples, CD8+ T cells carried more expanded clones than CD4+ did.

The assay was immunoSEQ multiplex PCR, and TCRdb's table has in-frame clones only and misses some. The data show about 67,000 clones, more than 75% seen once. The origin of this receptor is an adult with an advanced solid tumor such as melanoma, head and neck, liver or kidney cancer. The chain joins TRBV6-6 to TRBJ1-1; D remains unclear. The input for sequencing was CD4+ or CD8+ T cells sorted from blood, taken in a trial of the OX40 agonist ivuxolimab. CDR3: CASSYSLITEAFF. Here the CDR3 DNA reads TGTGCCAGCAGTTACTCGCTGATCACTGAAGCTTTCTTT.